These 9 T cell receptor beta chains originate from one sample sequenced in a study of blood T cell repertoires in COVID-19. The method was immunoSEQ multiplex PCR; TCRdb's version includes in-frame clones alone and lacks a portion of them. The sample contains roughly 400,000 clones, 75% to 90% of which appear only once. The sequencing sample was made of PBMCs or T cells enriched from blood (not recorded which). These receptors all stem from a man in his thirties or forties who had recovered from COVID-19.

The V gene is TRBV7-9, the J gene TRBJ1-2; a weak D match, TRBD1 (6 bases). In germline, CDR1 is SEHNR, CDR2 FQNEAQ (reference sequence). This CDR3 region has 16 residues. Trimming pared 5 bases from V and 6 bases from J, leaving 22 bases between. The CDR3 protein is CASSHLGIQGPHGYTF. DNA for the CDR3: TGTGCCAGCAGCCACCTAGGCATACAGGGACCTCATGGCTACACCTTC.

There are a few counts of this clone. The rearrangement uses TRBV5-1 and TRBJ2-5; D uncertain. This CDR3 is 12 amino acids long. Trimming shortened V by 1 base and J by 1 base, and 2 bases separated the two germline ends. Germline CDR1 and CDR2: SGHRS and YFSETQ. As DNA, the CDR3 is TGCGCCAGCAGCTTGCGCCAAGAGACCCAGTACTTC. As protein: CASSLRQETQYF.

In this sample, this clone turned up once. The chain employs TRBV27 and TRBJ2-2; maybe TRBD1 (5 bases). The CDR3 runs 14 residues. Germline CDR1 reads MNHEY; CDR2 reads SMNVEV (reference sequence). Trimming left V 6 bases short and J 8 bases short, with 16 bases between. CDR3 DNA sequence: TGTGCCAGCAGGACTCCGACCAGGGCGGGGGAGCTGTTTTTT. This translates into CASRTPTRAGELFF.

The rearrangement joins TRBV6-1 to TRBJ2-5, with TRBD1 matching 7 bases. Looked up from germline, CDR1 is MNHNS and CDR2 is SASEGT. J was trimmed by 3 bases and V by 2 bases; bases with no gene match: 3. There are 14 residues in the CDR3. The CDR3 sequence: CASSEFGTEETQYF. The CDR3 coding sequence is TGTGCCAGCAGTGAATTTGGGACAGAAGAGACCCAGTACTTC.

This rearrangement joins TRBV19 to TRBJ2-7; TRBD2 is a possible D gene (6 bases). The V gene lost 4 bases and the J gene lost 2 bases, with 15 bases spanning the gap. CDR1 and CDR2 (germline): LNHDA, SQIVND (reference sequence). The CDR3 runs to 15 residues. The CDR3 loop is CASSTSVPYTYEQYF. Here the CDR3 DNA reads TGTGCCAGTAGTACTAGCGTCCCTTATACCTACGAGCAGTACTTC.

The CDR3 sequence: CASSTGGWGRRYEQYF. The CDR3 DNA follows: TGTGCCAGCAGCACTGGGGGGTGGGGCAGGAGATACGAGCAGTACTTC. The V and J genes are TRBV5-5 and TRBJ2-7; TRBD2 is a possible D gene (6 bases). Trimming took 4 bases from V and 4 from J, leaving 21 bases between them. The CDR3 has 16 residues. The V gene's germline CDR1 is SGHKS and CDR2 YYEKEE (reference sequence).

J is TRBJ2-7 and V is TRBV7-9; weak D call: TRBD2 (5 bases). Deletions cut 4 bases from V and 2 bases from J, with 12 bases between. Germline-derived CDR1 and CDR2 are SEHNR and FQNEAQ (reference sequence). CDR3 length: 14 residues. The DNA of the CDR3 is TGTGCCAGCAGCTCTCAGAGGGCAACCTACGAGCAGTACTTC. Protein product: CASSSQRATYEQYF.

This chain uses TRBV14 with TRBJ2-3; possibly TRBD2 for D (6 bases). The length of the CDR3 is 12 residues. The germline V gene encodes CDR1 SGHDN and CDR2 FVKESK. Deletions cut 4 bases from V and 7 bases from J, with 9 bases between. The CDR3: CASSLLAHTQYF. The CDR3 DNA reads TGTGCCAGCAGCCTACTAGCCCATACGCAGTATTTT.

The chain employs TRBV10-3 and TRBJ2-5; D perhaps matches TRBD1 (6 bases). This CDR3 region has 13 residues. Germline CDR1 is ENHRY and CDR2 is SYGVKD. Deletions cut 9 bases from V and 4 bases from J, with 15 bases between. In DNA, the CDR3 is TGTGCCATGGGGGCAGGGGAAGGAGAGACCCAGTACTTC. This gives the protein CAMGAGEGETQYF.